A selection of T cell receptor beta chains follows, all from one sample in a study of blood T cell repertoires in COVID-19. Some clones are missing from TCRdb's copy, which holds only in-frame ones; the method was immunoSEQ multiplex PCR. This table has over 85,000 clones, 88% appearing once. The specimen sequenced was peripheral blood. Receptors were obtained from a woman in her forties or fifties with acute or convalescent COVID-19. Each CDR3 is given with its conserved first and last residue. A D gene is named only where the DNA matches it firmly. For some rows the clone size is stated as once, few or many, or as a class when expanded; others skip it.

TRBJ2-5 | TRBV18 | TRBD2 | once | CASSQTLAGGETQYF | TGTGCCAGCTCACAAACCCTAGCGGGAGGTGAGACCCAGTACTTC
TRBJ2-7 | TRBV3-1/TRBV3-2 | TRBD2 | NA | CASSQDLGGGGEQYF | TGTGCCAGCAGCCAAGACCTAGGTGGGGGGGGCGAGCAGTACTTC
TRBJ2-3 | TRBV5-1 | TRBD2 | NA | CASSLTSGGADTQYF | TGCGCCAGCTCCCTGACTAGCGGAGGGGCAGATACGCAGTATTTT
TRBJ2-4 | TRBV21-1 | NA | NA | CASSKEGSGLAKNIQYF | TGTGCCAGCAGCAAAGAGGGGTCAGGTTTAGCCAAAAACATTCAGTACTTC
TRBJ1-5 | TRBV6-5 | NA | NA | CASRNAGVGQPQHF | TGTGCCAGCAGAAATGCAGGGGTGGGTCAGCCCCAGCATTTT
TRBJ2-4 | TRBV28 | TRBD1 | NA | CASSPPTGILAKNIQYF | TGTGCCAGCAGTCCCCCGACAGGGATATTAGCCAAAAACATTCAGTACTTC
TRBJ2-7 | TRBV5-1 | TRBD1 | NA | CASSLQQGISQYF | TGCGCCAGCAGCTTGCAACAGGGGATATCGCAGTACTTC
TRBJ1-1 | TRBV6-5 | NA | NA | CASNRVPRADTEAFF | TGTGCCAGCAACAGGGTCCCCCGGGCGGACACTGAAGCTTTCTTT
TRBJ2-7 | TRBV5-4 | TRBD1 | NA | CASSRMGQGSLYEQYF | TGTGCCAGCAGCCGGATGGGACAGGGGTCTTTGTACGAGCAGTACTTC
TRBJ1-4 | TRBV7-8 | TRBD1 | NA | CASSLSHWGTGTATNEKLFF | TGTGCCAGCAGCTTATCCCACTGGGGGACAGGGACTGCAACTAATGAAAAACTGTTTTTT
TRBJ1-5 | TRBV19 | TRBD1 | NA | CASSTKTGFGNQPQHF | TGTGCCAGTAGTACCAAGACAGGGTTCGGCAATCAGCCCCAGCATTTT
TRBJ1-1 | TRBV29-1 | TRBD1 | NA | CSAAGTGDTEAFF | TGCAGCGCAGCCGGGACAGGGGACACTGAAGCTTTCTTT
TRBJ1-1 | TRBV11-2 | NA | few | CASSPIRGNTEAFF | TGTGCCAGCAGCCCGATTCGGGGTAACACTGAAGCTTTCTTT
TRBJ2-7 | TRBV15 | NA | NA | CATSRDLGTAKYEQYF | TGTGCCACCAGCAGAGATTTAGGAACAGCTAAGTACGAGCAGTACTTC
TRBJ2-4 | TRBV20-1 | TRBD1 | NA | CSARVGQGDYF | TGCAGTGCTAGGGTTGGGCAGGGGGACTACTTC
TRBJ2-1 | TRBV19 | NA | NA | CASSKYGTDNEQFF | TGTGCCAGTAGTAAGTACGGGACTGACAATGAGCAGTTCTTC
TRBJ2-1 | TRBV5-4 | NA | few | CASSFPPGFSMNEQFF | TGTGCCAGCAGCTTCCCCCCAGGGTTTTCCATGAATGAGCAGTTCTTC
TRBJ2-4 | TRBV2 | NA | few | CASSVGRVLYLAKNIQYF | TGTGCCAGCAGTGTGGGCAGGGTCCTATACTTAGCCAAAAACATTCAGTACTTC
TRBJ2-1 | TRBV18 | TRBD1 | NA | CASSLKGQPRNEQFF | TGTGCCAGCTCACTCAAGGGACAGCCAAGGAATGAGCAGTTCTTC
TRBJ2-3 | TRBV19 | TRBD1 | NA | CASSTQGAGDTDTQYF | TGTGCCAGTAGTACACAGGGGGCAGGGGACACAGATACGCAGTATTTT
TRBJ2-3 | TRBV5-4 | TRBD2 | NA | CASSSRAGLAGGGDTQYF | TGTGCCAGCAGCTCGAGGGCGGGACTAGCGGGAGGCGGGGATACGCAGTATTTT
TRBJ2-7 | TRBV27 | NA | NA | CASSPLGGAGSEQYF | TGTGCCAGCAGCCCCCTAGGAGGGGCCGGGAGCGAGCAGTACTTC
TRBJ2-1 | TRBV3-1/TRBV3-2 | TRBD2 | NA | CASSTSGTREGQFF | TGTGCCAGCTCAACTAGCGGGACCCGGGAGGGGCAGTTCTTC
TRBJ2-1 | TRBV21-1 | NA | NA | CASSKDTSGSPPSSYNEQFF | TGTGCCAGCAGCAAAGACACTAGCGGGAGCCCACCCAGCTCCTACAATGAGCAGTTCTTC
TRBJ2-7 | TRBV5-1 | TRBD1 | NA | CASSRGGQGTYEQYF | TGCGCCAGCAGTCGTGGGGGACAGGGGACCTACGAGCAGTACTTC
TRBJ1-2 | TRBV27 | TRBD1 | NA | CASSYRGDGYTF | TGTGCCAGCAGTTACAGGGGTGATGGCTACACCTTC
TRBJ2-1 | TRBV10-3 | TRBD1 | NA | CAIQETGQGSGEQFF | TGTGCCATCCAGGAAACGGGACAGGGGTCTGGTGAGCAGTTCTTC
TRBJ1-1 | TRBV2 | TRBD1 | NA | CASSGQGREAFF | TGTGCCAGCAGTGGACAGGGTCGAGAAGCTTTCTTT